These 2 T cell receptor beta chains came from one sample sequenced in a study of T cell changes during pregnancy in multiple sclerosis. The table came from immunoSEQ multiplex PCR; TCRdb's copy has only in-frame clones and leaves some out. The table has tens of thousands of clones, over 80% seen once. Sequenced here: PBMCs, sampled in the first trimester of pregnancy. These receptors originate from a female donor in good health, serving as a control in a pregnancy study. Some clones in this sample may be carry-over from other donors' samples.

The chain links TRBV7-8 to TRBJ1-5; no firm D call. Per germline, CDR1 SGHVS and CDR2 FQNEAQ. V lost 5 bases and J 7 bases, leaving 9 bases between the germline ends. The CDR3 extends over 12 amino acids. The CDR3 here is CASSPQKQPQHF. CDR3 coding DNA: TGTGCCAGCAGCCCCCAGAAGCAGCCCCAGCATTTT.

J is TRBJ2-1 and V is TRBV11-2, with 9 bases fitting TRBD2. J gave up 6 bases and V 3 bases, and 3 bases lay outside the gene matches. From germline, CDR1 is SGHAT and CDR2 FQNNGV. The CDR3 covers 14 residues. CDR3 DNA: TGTGCCAGCAGCTTTCTAGCGGGGTTCAATGAGCAGTTCTTC. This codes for CASSFLAGFNEQFF. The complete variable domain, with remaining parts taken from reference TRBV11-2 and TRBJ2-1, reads EAGVAQSPRYKIIEKRQSVAFWCNPISGHATLYWYQQILGQGPKLLIQFQNNGVVDDSQLPKDRFSAERLKGVDSTLKIQPAKLEDSAVYLCASSFLAGFNEQFFGPGTRLTVL.